This T cell receptor (beta chain) emerged from a study of blood T cell repertoires in COVID-19. Study information: PBMCs, B-cell-depleted T cells, or T cells were the source of the cDNA or gDNA that made up the material.

With 4 bases removed from V and 1 base from J, the gap between germline ends came to 14 bases. This CDR3 contains 16 residues. Germline CDR1 MNHEY, CDR2 SVGAGI. In the original analysis: Counts of nucleated cells, estimated from reference gene primer amplification, were obtained. Data came from immunoSEQ multiplex PCR; TCRdb stores just in-frame clones and leaves some out. The V and J calls and clone size were taken over from that table, and D and trimming were inferred from the DNA. The repertoire holds some 130,000 clones, more than 75% seen once, with approximately 5% in the top ten. Followed over time, Seattle patients had been enrolled while infection was active.

The TCR was taken from a man aged 55 to 70 with COVID-19, enrolled during active disease. The chain employs TRBV6-5 and TRBJ1-5; D not resolved. Material: peripheral blood. The CDR3 here is CASSLMRQRSNQPQHF. The CDR3 coding sequence is TGTGCCAGCAGTTTAATGAGGCAGAGGAGCAATCAGCCCCAGCATTTT.